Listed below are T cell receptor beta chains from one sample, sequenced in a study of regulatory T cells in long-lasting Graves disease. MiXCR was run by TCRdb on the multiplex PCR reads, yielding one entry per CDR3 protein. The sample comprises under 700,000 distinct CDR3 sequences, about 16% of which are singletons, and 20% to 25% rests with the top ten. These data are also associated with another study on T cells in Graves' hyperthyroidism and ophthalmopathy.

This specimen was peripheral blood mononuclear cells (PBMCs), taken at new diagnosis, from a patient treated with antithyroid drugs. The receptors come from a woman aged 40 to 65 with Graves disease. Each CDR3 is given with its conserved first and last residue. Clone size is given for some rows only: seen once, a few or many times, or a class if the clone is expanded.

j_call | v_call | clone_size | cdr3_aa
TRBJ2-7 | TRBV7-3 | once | CASSLSPLSAGEQYF
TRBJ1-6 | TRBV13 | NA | CASSLEQGYSPLHF
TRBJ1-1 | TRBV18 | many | CASSPGLANTEAFF
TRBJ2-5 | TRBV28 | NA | CASSLSGRQETQYF
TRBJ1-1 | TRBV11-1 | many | CASSSQIGMNTEAFF
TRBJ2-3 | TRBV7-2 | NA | CASNPRGIGGADTQYF
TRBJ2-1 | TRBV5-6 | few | CASSFGASEQFF
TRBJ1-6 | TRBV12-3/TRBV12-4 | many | CASRSTGSYNSPLHF
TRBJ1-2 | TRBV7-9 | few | CASSLTQGPYGYTF
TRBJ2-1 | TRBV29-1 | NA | CSVPGQGDYNEQFF
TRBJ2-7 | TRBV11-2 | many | CASSHPVSHYEQYF
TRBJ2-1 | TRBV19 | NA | CATRGSSSSYNEQFF
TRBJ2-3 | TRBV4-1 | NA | CASSQGGGALPGDTQYF
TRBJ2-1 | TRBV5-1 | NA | CASSSFTEQFF
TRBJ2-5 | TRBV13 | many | CASSFSEGRRQETQYF
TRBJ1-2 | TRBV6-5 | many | CASSYPTTGYTF
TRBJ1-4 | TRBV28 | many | CASSSDRRPEKLFF
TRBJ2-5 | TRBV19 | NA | CGTGGRETQYF
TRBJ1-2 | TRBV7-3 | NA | CASSRSRENSNGYTF
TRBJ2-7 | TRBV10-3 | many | CAISESRGGPSYEQYF
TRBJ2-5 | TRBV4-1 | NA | CASSQGWRGEVETQYF
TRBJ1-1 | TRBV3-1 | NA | CASSQGAPFEAFF
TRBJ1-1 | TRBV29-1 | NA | CSVGRGGLNTEAFF
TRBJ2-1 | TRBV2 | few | CASSVETASYNEQLF
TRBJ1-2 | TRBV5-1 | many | CASSIRDGDGYTF
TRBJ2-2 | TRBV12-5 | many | CASGFPTRDTGELFF
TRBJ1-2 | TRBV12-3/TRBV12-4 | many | CASSLGQGSGYTF
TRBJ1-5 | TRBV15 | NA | CATSRDGAGDQPQHF
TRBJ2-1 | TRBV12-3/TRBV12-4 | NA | CASSPTGATERFF
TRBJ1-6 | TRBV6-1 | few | CASSMPVPHRTLHF
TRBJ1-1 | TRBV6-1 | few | CASTSPTRGFEAFF
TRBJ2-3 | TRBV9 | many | CASSAEGLDTQYF
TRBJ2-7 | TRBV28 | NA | CASSIAGIEQYF
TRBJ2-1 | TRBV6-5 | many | CASSYSETFTNEQFF
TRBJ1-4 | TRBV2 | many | CASILGDYNEKLFF
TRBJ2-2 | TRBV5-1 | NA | CASSIGTGGTGELFF
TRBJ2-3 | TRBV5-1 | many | CASSFRGGSTDTQYF
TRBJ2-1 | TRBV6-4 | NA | CASMRTVGEQFF
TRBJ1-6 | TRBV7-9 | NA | CASSLTTGQRSPLHF
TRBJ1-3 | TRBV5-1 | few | CASSLREPGNTIYF
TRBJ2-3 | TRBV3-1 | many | CASSQDAPLPTDTQYF